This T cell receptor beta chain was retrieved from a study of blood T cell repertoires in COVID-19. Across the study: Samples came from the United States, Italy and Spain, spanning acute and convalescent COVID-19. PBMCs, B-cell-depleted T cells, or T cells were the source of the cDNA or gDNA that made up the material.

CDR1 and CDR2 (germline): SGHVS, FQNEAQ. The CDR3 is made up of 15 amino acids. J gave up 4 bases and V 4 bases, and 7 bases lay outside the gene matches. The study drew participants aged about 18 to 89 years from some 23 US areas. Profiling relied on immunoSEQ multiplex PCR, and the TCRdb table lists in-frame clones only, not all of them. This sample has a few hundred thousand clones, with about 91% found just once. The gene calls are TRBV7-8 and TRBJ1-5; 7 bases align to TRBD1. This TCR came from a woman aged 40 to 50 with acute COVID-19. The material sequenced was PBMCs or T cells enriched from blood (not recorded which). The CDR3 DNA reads TGTGCCAGCAGCTCCCGGGACAGAACAAATCAGCCCCAGCATTTT. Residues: CASSSRDRTNQPQHF.